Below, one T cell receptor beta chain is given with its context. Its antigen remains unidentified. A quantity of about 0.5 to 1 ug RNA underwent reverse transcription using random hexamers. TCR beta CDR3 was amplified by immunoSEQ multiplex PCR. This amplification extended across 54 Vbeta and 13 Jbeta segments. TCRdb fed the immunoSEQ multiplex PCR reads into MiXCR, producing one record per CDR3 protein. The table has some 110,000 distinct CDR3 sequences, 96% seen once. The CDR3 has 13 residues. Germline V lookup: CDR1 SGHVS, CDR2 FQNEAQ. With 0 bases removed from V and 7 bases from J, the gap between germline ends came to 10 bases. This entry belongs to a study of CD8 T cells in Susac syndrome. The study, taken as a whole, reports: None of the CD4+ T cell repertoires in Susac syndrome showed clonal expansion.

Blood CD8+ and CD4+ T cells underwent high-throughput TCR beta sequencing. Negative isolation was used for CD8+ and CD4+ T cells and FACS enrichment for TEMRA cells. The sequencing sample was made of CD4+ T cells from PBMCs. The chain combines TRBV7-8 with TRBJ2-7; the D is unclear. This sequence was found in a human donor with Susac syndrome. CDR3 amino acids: CASSLASKREQYF. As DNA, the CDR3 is TGTGCCAGCAGCTTAGCCTCGAAGCGTGAGCAGTACTTC.